This TCR beta chain was recorded in a study of Tregs in tolerant kidney transplant recipients. Comments on this clone: The read ends 3 residues before the CDR3 terminus; that terminus is restored from the germline J gene.

Sequenced by immunoSEQ multiplex PCR; TCRdb stores in-frame clones only, minus some. Its listing shows about 23,000 clones. Related graft donors supplied nonmyeloablative bone marrow transplants, and mixed chimerism was transient. Unstimulated Tregs (CD4+CD25+CD127-) and CD4+CD25- non-Tregs were sorted from PBMCs. Germline CDR1 is MNHEY and CDR2 is SVGEGT. The CDR3 length is 12 residues. The V end was cut by 6 bases, the J end by 2 bases, with 8 bases between. This TCR was recovered from a human patient who received a combined kidney and bone marrow transplant. The graft donor may be the source of some T cells. The chain couples TRBV6-2 or TRBV6-3 to TRBJ2-7; the D is unclear. The specimen comprised CD4+ T cells from blood (PBMCs), sampled 6 months after the transplant. CDR3 protein: CASSVQAYEQYF. The CDR3 bases that were read are TGTGCCAGCAGCGTTCAGGCCTACGAG.